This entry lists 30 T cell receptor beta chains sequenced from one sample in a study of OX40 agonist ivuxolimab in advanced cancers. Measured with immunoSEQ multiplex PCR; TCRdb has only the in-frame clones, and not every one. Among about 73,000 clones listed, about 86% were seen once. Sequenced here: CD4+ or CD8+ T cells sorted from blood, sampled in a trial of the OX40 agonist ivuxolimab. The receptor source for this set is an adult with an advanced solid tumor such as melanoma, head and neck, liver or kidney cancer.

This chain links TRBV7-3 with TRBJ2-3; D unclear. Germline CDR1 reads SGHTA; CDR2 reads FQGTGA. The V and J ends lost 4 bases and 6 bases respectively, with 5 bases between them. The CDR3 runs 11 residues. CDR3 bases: TGTGCCAGCAGCTCTAGGGATACGCAGTATTTT. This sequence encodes CASSSRDTQYF.

In DNA form, the CDR3 reads TGTGCCAGCAGCCTACGGGACTACTTCGGGTTGGGGTACAATGAGCAGTTCTTC. It translates to CASSLRDYFGLGYNEQFF. The J gene is TRBJ2-1, the V gene TRBV14, with TRBD2 identical over 7 bases. The ends lost 4 bases at V and 4 bases at J; junction bases unmatched: 16. This CDR3 is built from 18 residues. CDR1 and CDR2 from the germline V gene are SGHDN and FVKESK.

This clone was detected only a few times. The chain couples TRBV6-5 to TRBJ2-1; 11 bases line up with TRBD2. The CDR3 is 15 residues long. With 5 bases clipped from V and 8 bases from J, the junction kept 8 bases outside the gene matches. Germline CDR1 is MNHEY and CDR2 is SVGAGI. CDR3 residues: CASSATGTSGYEQFF. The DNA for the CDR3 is TGTGCCAGCAGTGCGACCGGGACTAGCGGCTATGAGCAGTTCTTC.

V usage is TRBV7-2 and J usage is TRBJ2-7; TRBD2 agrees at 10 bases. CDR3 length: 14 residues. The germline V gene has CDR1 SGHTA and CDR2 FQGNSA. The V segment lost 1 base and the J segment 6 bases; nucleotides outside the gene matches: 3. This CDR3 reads CASSLGGLAVEQYF. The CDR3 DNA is TGTGCCAGCAGCTTAGGAGGACTAGCGGTCGAGCAGTACTTC.

CDR3 sequence reads: CASSLMGGHNTQYF. As DNA, the CDR3 is TGTGCCAGCAGTTTAATGGGAGGCCACAATACGCAGTATTTT. The rearrangement joins TRBV28 to TRBJ2-3, with D maybe TRBD2 (6 bases). V was cut by 2 bases and J by 7 bases, with 13 bases left in between. The CDR3 totals 14 residues. Looked up from germline, CDR1 is MDHEN and CDR2 is SYDVKM.

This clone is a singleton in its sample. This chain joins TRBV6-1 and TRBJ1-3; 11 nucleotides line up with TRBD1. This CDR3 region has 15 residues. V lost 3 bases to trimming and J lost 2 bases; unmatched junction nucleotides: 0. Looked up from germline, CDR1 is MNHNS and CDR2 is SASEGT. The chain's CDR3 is CASSEGQGAGNTIYF. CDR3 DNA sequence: TGTGCCAGCAGTGAGGGACAGGGGGCTGGAAACACCATATATTTT.

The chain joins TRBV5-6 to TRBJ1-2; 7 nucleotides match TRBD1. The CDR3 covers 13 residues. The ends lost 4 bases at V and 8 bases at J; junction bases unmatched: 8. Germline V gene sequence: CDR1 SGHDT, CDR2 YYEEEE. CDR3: CASSRRGLGGYTF. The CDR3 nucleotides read TGTGCCAGCAGCCGGAGGGGGCTCGGGGGCTACACCTTC.

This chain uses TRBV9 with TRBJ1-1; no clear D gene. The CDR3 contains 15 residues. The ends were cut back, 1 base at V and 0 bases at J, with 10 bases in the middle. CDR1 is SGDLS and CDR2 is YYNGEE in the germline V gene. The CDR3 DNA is TGTGCCAGCAGCGTATCCCCTTCGATGAACACTGAAGCTTTCTTT. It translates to CASSVSPSMNTEAFF.

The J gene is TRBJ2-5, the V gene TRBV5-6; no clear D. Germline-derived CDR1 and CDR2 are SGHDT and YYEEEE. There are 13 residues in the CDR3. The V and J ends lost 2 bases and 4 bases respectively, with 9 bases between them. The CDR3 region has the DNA TGTGCCAGCAGCTTAAGATCCGGAGAGACCCAGTACTTC. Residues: CASSLRSGETQYF.

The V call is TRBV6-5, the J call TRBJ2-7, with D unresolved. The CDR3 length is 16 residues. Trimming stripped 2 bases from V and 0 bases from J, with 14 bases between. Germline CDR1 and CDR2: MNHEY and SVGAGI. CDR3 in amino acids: CASSYGSLPSSYEQYF. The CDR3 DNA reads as TGTGCCAGCAGTTACGGGTCTTTACCTAGCTCCTACGAGCAGTACTTC.

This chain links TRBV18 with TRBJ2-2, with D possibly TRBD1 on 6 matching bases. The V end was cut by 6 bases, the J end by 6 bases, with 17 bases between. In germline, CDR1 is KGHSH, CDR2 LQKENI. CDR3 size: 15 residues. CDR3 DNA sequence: TGTGCCAGCTCGCAAACAGGGCCTCCATCCGGGGAGCTGTTTTTT. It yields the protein CASSQTGPPSGELFF.

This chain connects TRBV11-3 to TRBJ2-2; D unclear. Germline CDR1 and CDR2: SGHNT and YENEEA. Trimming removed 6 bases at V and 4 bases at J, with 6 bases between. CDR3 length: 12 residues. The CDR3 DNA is TGTGCCAGCAGTTTGTCCACCGGGGAGCTGTTTTTT. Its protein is CASSLSTGELFF.

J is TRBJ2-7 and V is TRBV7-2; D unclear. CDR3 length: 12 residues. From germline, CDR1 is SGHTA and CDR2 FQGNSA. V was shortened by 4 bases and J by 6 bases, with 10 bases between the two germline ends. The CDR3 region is CASSSTAVEQYF. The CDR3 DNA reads TGTGCCAGCAGCTCCACGGCAGTCGAGCAGTACTTC.

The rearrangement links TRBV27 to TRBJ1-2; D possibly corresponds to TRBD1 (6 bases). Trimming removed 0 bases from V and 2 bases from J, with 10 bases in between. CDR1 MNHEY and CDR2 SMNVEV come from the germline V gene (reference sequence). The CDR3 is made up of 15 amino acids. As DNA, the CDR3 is TGTGCCAGCAGTTTATCTGGGGGCGCCAACTATGGCTACACCTTC. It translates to CASSLSGGANYGYTF.

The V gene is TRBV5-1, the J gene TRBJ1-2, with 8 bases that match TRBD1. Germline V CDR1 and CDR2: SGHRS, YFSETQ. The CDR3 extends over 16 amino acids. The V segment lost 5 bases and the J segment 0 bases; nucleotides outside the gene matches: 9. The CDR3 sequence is CASSTPGTGPNYGYTF. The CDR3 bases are TGCGCCAGCAGTACCCCTGGGACAGGACCTAACTATGGCTACACCTTC.

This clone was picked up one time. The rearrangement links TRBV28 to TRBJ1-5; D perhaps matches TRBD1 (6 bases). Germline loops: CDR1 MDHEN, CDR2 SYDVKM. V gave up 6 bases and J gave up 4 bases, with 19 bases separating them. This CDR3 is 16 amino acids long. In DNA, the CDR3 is TGTGCCAGCAGGGGGGTGAGCAGGGGCAAAAATCAGCCCCAGCATTTT. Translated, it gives CASRGVSRGKNQPQHF.

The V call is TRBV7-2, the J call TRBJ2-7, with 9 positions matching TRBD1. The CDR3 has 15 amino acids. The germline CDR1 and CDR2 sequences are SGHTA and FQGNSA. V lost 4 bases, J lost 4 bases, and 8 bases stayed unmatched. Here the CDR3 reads CASSSQTGGLYEQYF. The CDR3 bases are TGTGCCAGCAGCTCCCAGACAGGGGGTCTATACGAGCAGTACTTC.

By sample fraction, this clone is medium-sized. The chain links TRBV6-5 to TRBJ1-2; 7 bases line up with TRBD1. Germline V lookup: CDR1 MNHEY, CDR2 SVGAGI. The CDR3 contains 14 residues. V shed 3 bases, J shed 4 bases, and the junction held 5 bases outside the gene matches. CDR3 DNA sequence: TGTGCCAGCAGTTATGCGGACAGGAGCTATGGCTACACCTTC. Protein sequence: CASSYADRSYGYTF.

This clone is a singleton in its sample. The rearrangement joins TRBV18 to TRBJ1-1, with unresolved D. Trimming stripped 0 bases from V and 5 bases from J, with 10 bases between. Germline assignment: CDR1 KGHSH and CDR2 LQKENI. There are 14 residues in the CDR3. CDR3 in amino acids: CASSPPLPATEAFF. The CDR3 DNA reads TGTGCCAGCTCACCACCGTTGCCCGCGACTGAAGCTTTCTTT.

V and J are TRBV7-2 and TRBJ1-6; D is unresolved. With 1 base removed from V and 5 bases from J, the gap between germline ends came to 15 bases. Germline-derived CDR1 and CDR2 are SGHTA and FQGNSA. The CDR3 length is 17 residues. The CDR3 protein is CASSLDPPPQDNSPLHF. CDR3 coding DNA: TGTGCCAGCAGCTTAGATCCCCCACCCCAGGATAATTCACCCCTCCACTTT.

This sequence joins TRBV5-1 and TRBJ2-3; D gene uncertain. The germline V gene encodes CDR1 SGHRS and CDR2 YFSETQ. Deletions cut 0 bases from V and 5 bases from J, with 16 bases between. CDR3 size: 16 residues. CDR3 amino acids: CASSLAPPRQVDTQYF. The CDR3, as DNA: TGCGCCAGCAGCTTGGCGCCACCCCGGCAAGTAGATACGCAGTATTTT.

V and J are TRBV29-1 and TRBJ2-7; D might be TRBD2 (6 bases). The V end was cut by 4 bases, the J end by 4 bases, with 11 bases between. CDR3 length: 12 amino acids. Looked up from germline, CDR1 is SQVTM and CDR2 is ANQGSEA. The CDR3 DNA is TGCAGCGTTGTTGCGGGGCAATACGAGCAGTACTTC. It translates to CSVVAGQYEQYF.

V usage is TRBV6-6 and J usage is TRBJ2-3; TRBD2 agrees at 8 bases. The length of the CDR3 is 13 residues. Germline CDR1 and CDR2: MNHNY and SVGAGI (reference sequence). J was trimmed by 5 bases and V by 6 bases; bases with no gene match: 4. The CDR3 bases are TGTGCCAGCAGCGGGGGGGCCGTAGATACGCAGTATTTT. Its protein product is CASSGGAVDTQYF.

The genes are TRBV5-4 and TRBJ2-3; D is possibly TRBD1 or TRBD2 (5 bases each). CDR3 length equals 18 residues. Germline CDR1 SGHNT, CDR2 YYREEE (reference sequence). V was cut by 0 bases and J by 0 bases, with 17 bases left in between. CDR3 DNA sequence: TGTGCCAGCAGCTTGGAGCCGGGACGGATACCTAGCACAGATACGCAGTATTTT. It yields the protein CASSLEPGRIPSTDTQYF.

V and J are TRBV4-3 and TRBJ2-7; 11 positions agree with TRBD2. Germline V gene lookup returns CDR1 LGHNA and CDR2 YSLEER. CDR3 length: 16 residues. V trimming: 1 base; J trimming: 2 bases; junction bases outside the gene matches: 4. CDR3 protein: CASSQAGTSGPYEQYF. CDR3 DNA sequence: TGCGCCAGCAGCCAAGCCGGGACTAGCGGACCCTACGAGCAGTACTTC.

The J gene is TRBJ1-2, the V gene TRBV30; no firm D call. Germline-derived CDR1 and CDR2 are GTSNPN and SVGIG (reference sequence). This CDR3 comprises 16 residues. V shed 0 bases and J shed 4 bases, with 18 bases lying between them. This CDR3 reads CAWSVLSLRYLYGYTF. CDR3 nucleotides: TGTGCCTGGAGTGTACTTAGCCTCCGTTACCTCTATGGCTACACCTTC.

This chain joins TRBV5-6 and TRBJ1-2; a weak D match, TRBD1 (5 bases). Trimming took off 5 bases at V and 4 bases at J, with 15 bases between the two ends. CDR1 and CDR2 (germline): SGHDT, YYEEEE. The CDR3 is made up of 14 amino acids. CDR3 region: CASSLIGVAYGYTF. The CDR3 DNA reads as TGTGCCAGCAGTTTGATAGGGGTGGCCTATGGCTACACCTTC.

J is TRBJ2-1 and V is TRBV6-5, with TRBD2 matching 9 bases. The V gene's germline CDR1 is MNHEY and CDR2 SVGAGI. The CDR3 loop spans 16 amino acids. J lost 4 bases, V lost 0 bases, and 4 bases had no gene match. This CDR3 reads CASSYSGLATYNEQFF. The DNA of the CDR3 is TGTGCCAGCAGTTACTCAGGACTAGCGACATACAATGAGCAGTTCTTC.

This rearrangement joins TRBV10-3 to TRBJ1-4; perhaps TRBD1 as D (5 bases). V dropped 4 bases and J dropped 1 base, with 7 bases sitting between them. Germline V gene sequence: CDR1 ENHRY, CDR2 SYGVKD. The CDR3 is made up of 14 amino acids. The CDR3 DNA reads TGTGCCATCAGTGGGGGGGGAACTAATGAAAAACTGTTTTTT. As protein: CAISGGGTNEKLFF.

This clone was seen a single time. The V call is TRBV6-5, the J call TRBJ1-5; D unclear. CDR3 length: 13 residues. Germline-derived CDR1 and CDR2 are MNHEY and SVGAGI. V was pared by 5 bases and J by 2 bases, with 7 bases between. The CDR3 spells CASSRQGNQPQHF. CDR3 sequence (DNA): TGTGCCAGCAGTAGGCAGGGCAATCAGCCCCAGCATTTT.